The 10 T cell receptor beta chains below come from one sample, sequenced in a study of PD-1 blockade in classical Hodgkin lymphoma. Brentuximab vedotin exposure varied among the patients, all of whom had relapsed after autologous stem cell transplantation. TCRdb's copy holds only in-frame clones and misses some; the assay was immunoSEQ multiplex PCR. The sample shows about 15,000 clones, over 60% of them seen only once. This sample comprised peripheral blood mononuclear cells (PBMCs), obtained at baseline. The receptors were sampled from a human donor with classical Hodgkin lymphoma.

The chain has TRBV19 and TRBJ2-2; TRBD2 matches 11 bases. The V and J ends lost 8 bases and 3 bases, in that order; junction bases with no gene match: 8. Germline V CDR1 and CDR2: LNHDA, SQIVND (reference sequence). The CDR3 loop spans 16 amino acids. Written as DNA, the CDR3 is TGTGCCAGTTATAGCGGGAGGGCCCTCGACACCGGGGAGCTGTTTTTT. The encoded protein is CASYSGRALDTGELFF.

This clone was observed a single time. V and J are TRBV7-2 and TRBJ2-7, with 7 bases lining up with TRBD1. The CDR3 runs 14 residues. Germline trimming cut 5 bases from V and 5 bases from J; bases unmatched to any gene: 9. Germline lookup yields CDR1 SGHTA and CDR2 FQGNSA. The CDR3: CASSLTGARDEQYF. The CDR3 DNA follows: TGTGCCAGCAGCCTTACAGGGGCCCGAGACGAGCAGTACTTC.

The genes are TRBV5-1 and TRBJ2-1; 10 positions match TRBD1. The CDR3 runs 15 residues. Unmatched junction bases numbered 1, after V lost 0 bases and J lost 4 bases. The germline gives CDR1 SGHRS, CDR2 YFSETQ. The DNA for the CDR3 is TGCGCCAGCAGCTTGGGACAGGGGGCTTACAATGAGCAGTTCTTC. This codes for CASSLGQGAYNEQFF.

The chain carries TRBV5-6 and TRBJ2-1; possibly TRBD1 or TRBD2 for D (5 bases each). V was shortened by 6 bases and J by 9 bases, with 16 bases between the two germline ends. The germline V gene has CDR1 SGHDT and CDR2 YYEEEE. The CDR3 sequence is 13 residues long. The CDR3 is CASTPGGPGEQFF. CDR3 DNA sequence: TGTGCCAGCACCCCTGGGGGTCCCGGTGAGCAGTTCTTC.

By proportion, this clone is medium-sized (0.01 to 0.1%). CDR3 nucleotides: TGTGCCAGCAGTCTCACTACTCGGACGGGCTATGGCTACACCTTC. It is translated as CASSLTTRTGYGYTF. V usage is TRBV28 and J usage is TRBJ1-2; D unresolved. CDR3 length: 15 residues. The ends were cut back, 5 bases at V and 4 bases at J, with 17 bases in the middle. The V gene's germline CDR1 is MDHEN and CDR2 SYDVKM.

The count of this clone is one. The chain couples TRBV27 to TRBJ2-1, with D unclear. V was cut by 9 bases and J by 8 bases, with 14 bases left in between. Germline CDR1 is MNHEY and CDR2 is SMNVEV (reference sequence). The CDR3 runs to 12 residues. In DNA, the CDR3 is TGTGCCAGTGGGCTCCTGGGCGATGAGCAGTTCTTC. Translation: CASGLLGDEQFF.

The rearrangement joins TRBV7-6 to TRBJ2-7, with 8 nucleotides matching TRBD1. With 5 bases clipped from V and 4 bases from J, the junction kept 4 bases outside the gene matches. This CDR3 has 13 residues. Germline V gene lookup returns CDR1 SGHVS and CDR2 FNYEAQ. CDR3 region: CASSPWTGYEQYF. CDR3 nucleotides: TGTGCCAGCAGCCCGTGGACAGGGTACGAGCAGTACTTC. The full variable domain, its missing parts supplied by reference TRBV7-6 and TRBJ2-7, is GAGVSQSPRYKVTKRGQDVALRCDPISGHVSLYWYRQALGQGPEFLTYFNYEAQQDKSGLPNDRFSAERPEGSISTLTIQRTEQRDSAMYRCASSPWTGYEQYFGPGTRLTVT.

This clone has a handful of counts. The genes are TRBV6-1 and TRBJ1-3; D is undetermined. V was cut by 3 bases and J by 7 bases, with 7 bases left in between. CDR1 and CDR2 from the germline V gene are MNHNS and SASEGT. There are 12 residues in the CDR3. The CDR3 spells CASSEGRNTIYF. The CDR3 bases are TGTGCCAGCAGTGAGGGTAGGAACACCATATATTTT.

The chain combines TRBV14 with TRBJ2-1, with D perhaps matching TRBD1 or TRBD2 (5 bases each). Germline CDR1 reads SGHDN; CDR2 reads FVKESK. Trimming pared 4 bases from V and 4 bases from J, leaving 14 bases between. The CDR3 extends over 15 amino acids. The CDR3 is CASSPRGELYNEQFF. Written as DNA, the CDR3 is TGTGCCAGCAGCCCAAGAGGGGAGTTATACAATGAGCAGTTCTTC.

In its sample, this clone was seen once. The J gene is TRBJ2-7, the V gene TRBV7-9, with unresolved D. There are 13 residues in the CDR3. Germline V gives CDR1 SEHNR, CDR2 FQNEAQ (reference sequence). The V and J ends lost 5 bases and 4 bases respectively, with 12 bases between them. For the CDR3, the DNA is TGTGCCAGCAGCCAAGATTTTGAGTACGAGCAGTACTTC. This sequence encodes CASSQDFEYEQYF.